This T cell receptor (beta chain) was captured by sequencing in a study of spatial heterogeneity in lung cancer. Study as a whole: Sequenced follow-up PBMC samples came a median of about two years after resection, where available.

This clonotype was recorded many times. As yet, its antigen is unknown. V gave up 4 bases and J gave up 1 base; unmatched junction bases: 6. From germline, CDR1 is SGHNT and CDR2 YYREEE (reference sequence). The CDR3 spans 15 residues. The time point: blood at routine non-recurrence follow-up after resection. Material for sequencing was whole RNA from tumor, nontumor lung or frozen PBMC, left unsorted. Individually, TCR cDNA molecules were each labelled with a unique molecular identifier. TCRdb re-derived calls from the 5' RACE reads in MiXCR, one entry per CDR3 protein. The repertoire holds fewer than 20,000 distinct CDR3 sequences, with over 8.5% as singletons. General study results and limits: There were more appearances of ubiquitous expanded tumor TCRs in blood at resection than at follow-up.

Material: PBMCs, obtained at follow-up. This sequence was found in a male donor with early-stage non-small cell lung cancer. This chain uses TRBV5-4 with TRBJ1-1; 8 nucleotides match TRBD1. Here the CDR3 reads CASSIGQGPNTEAFF. The CDR3 bases are TGTGCCAGCAGCATCGGACAGGGACCGAACACTGAAGCTTTCTTT.